This T cell receptor beta chain is from a study of shared clonotypes between healthy human individuals. Overall study: Three plates each covered CD4 naive and memory; CD8 naive two, CD8 memory one.

Whole-study findings and limits: For sorted subsets, rarefaction showed incomplete sequencing despite large depth. A generally larger estimated richness was seen in naive subsets than in memory subsets.

J gave up 7 bases and V 5 bases, and 15 bases lay outside the gene matches. The CDR3 contains 16 residues. Per the germline V gene, CDR1 is SEHNR and CDR2 is FQNEAQ (reference sequence). Repertoires were generated with immunoSEQ multiplex PCR, while TCRdb's copy carries only in-frame clones and drops some. This sample carries 950,000 to 1,100,000 clones, about 74% of them seen once, and the ten largest clones take roughly 1.5%. As for this clone: The antigen remains unidentified.

The V call is TRBV7-9, the J call TRBJ1-2; TRBD1 agrees at 8 bases. This clonotype was obtained from a man younger than 30 in good health. Sequenced sample: memory CD4+ T cells sorted from blood. Described subset: CD45RA-negative fraction. DNA of the CDR3: TGTGCCAGCAGCCCACAAACGGGACAGGCGAGTATTGGCTACACCTTC. Translating it yields CASSPQTGQASIGYTF.